The present entry profiles one T cell receptor (beta chain) with its context. Its antigen is not known. The sample belongs to a study of cytomegalovirus exposure and HLA in healthy donors. Findings and caveats of the study: There were a few CMV-associated chains whose specificity for CMV antigens was confirmed in vitro.

Trimming took 2 bases from V and 2 from J; bases not matched to a gene: 11. This CDR3 has 18 amino acids. CDR1 and CDR2 from the germline V gene are MNHNS and SASEGT. PCR amplification relied on 60 Vbeta primers (plus 13 Jbeta primers). Sequenced by immunoSEQ multiplex PCR; TCRdb stores in-frame clones only, minus some. The profile shows about 130,000 clones, 74% of them singletons. This chain links TRBV6-1 with TRBJ1-3; 8 nucleotides align to TRBD1. Sequenced material: PBMCs. The clonotype originates from a man between 40 and 49 years old in good health and CMV-seropositive. The CDR3 region is CASSELGQGSHAGNTIYF. CDR3 sequence (DNA): TGTGCCAGCAGTGAATTAGGACAGGGCTCCCACGCTGGAAACACCATATATTTT.